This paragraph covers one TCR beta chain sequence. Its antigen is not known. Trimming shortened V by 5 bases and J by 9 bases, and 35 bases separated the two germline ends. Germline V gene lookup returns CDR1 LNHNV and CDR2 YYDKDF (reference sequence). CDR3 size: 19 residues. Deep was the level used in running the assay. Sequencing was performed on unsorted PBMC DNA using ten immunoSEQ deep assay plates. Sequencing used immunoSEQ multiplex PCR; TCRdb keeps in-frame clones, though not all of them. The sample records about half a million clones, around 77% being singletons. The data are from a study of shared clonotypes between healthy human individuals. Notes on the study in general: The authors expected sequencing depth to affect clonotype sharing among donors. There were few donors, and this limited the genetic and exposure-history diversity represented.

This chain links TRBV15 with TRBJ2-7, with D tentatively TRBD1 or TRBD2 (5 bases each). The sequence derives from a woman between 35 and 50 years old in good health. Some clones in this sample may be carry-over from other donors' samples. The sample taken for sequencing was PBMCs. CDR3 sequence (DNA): TGTGCCACCAGCCCAGCCGACCCACACGACCGGGGCAGTAGACTACTGCAGTACTTC. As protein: CATSPADPHDRGSRLLQYF. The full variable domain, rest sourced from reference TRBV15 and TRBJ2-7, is DAMVIQNPRYQVTQFGKPVTLSCSQTLNHNVMYWYQQKSSQAPKLLFHYYDKDFNNEADTPDNFQSRRPNTSFCFLDIRSPGLGDTAMYLCATSPADPHDRGSRLLQYFGPGTRLTVT.